The sequence of this T cell receptor beta chain was determined in a study of cytomegalovirus exposure and HLA in healthy donors. The CDR3 sequence is 15 residues long. V was clipped by 4 bases and J by 9 bases, with 16 bases between them. Germline CDR1 reads MNHEY; CDR2 reads SVGAGI. Findings and caveats of the study: Compared with the approximately 670-donor mean, an Asian-associated ancestry cluster reportedly had fewer N-insertions, according to a later analysis. On later analysis, the bulk of CMV-associated TCR beta chains appeared to be HLA-restricted. Analysis performed later found approximately 17,000 TCR beta sequences associated with HLA alleles at 0.05 false discovery rate.

It was with 60 Vbeta and 13 Jbeta primers that the PCR ran. Here immunoSEQ multiplex PCR was the method, and the copy in TCRdb shows in-frame clones only, minus some. The sample carries 150,000 to 200,000 clones, around 80% recorded once. Participants comprised healthy donors of bone marrow. Regarding this clone: Antigen unknown.

This receptor was obtained from a woman aged 50 to 65 in good health and CMV-seropositive. Sequenced sample: PBMCs. The gene calls are TRBV6-5 and TRBJ1-6; D is unclear. The CDR3 DNA follows: TGTGCCAGCAGTTCTCCGACCGGGGTGGGTTCACCCCTCCACTTT. Protein sequence: CASSSPTGVGSPLHF.